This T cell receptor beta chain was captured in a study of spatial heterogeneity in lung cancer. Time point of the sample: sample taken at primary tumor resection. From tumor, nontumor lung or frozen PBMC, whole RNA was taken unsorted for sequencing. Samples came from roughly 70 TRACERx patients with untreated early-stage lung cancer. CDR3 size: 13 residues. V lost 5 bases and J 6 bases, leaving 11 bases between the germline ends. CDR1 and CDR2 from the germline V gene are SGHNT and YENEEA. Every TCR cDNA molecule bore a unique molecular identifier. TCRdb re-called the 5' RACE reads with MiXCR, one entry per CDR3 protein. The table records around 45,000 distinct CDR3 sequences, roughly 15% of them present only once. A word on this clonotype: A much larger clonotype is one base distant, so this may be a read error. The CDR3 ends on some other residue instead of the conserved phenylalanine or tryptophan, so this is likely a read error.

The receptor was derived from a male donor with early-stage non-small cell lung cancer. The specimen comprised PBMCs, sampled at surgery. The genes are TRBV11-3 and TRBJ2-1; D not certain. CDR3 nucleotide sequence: TGTGCCAGCAGCCCCGATCACGGCAATGAGCAGTTCTCC. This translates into CASSPDHGNEQFS.